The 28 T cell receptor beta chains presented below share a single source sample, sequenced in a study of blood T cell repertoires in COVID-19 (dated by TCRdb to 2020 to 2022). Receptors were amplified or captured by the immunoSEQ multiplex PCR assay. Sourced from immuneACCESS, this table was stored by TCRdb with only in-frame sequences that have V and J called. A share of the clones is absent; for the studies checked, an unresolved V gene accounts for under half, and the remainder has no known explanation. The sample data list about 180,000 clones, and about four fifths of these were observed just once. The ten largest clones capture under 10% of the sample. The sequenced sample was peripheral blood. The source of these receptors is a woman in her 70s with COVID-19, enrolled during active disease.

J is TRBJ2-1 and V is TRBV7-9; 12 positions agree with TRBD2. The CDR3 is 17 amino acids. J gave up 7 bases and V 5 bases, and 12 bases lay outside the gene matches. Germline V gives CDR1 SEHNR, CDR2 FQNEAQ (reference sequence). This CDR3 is CASSEPLAGGPWNEQFF. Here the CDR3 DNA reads TGTGCCAGCAGCGAACCGCTAGCGGGAGGGCCTTGGAATGAGCAGTTCTTC.

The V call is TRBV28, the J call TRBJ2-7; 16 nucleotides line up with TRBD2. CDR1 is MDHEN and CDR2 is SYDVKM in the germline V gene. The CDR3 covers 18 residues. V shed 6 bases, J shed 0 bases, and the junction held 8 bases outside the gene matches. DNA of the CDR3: TGTGCCAGCAGGCCACCGGGACTAGCGGGGGGGGCCTCCTACGAGCAGTACTTC. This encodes CASRPPGLAGGASYEQYF.

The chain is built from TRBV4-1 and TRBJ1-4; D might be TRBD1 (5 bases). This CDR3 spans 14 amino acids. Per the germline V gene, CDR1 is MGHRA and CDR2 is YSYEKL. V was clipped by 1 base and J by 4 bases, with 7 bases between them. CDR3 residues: CASSQAQGNEKLFF. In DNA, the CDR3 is TGCGCCAGCAGCCAAGCCCAGGGTAATGAAAAACTGTTTTTT.

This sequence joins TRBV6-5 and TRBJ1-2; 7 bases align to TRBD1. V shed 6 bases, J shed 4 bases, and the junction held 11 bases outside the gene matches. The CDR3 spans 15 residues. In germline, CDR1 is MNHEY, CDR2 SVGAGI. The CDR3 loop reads CASSSAPGGGYGYTF. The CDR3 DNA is TGTGCCAGCAGCAGTGCTCCAGGGGGTGGCTATGGCTACACCTTC.

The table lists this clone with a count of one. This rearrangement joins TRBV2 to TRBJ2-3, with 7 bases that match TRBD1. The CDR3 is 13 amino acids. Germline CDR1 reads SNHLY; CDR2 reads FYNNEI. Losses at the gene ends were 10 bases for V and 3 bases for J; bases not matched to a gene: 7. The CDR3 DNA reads TGTGCCACCAACCGACAGGGAACAGATACGCAGTATTTT. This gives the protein CATNRQGTDTQYF.

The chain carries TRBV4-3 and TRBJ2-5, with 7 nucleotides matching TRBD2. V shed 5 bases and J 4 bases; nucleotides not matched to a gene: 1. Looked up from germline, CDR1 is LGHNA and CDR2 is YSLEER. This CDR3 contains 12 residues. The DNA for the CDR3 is TGCGCCAGCAGCTCTAGCGGAGAGACCCAGTACTTC. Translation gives CASSSSGETQYF.

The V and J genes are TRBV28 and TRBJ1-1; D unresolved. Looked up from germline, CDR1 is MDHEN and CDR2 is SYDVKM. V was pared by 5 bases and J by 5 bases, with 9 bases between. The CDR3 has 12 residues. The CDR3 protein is CASSPEFTEAFF. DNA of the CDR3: TGTGCCAGCAGTCCGGAGTTTACTGAAGCTTTCTTT.

CDR3 residues: CASSQGQATLHF. The CDR3 DNA is TGTGCCAGCAGCCAAGGGCAGGCCACCCTCCACTTT. This chain connects TRBV3-1 (or the pseudogene TRBV3-2) to TRBJ1-6, with unresolved D. CDR3 length: 12 residues. The V and J ends lost 1 base and 14 bases respectively, with 9 bases between them. CDR1 LGHDT and CDR2 YNNKEL come from the germline V gene (reference sequence).

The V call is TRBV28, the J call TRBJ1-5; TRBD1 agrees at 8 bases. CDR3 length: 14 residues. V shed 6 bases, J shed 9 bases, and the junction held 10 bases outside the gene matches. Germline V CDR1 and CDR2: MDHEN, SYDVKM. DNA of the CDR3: TGTGCCAGCAGCCTGGGACAGGACTATAGGCCCCAGCATTTT. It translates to CASSLGQDYRPQHF.

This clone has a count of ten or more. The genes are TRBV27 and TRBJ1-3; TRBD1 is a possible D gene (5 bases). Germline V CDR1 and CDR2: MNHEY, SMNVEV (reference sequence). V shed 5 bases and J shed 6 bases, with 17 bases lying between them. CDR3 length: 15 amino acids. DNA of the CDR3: TGTGCCAGCAGTCGTTCGGGGCAGGGACTAAACACCATATATTTT. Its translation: CASSRSGQGLNTIYF.

CDR3 nucleotide sequence: TGTGCCAGCAGTCGTAACACCGGGGAGCTGTTTTTT. It is translated as CASSRNTGELFF. The chain joins TRBV2 to TRBJ2-2; D gene unclear. The CDR3 length is 12 residues. V lost 5 bases, J lost 2 bases, and 3 bases lay in between. Germline V gives CDR1 SNHLY, CDR2 FYNNEI.

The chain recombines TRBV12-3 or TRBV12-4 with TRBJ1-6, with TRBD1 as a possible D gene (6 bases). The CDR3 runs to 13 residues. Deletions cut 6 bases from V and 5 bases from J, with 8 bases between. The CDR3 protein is CASRRQDNSPLHF. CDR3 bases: TGTGCCAGCAGACGACAGGATAATTCACCCCTCCACTTT.

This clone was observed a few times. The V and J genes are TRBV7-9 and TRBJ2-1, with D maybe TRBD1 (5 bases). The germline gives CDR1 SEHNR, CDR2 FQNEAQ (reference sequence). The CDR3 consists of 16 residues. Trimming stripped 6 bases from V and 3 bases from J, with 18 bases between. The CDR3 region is CASRERQTQGYNEQFF. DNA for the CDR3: TGTGCCAGCAGGGAACGACAGACCCAAGGCTACAATGAGCAGTTCTTC. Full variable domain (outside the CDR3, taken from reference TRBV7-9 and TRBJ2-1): DTGVSQNPRHKITKRGQNVTFRCDPISEHNRLYWYRQTLGQGPEFLTYFQNEAQLEKSRLLSDRFSAERPKGSFSTLEIQRTEQGDSAMYLCASRERQTQGYNEQFFGPGTRLTVL.

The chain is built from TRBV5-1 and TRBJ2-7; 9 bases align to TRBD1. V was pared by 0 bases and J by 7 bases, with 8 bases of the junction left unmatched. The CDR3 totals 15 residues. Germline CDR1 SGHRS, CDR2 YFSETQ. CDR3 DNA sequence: TGCGCCAGCAGCTTGGCGGGGACAGGGACAGGTGAGCAGTACTTC. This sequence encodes CASSLAGTGTGEQYF.

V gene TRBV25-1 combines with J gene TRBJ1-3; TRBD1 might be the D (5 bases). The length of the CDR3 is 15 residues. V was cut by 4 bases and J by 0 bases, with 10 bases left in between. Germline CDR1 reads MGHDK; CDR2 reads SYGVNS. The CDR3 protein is CASSGGVNSGNTIYF. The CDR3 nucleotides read TGTGCCAGCAGTGGGGGGGTGAACTCTGGAAACACCATATATTTT.

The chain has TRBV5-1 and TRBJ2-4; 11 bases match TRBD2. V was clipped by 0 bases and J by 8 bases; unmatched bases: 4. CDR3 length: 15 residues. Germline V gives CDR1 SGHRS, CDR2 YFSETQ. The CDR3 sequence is CASSLVTSGRDIQYF. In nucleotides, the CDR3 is TGCGCCAGCAGCTTGGTTACTAGCGGGAGAGACATTCAGTACTTC.

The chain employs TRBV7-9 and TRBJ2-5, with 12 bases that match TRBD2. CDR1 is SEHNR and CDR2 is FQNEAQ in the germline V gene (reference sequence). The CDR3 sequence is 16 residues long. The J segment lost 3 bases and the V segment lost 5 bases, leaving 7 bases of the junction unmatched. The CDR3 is CASSPGLAGFEETQYF. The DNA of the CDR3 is TGTGCCAGCAGCCCTGGACTAGCGGGATTTGAAGAGACCCAGTACTTC.

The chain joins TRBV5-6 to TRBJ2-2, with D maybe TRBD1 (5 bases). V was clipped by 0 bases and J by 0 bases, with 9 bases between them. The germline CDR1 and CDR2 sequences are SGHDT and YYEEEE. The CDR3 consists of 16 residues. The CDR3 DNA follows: TGTGCCAGCAGCTTGGAGGTGGGGCCGAACACCGGGGAGCTGTTTTTT. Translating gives CASSLEVGPNTGELFF.

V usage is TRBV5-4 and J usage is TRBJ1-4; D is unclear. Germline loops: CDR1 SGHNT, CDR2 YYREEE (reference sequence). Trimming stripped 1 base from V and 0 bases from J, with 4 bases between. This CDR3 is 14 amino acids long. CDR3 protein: CASSLTPTNEKLFF. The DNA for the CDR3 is TGTGCCAGCAGCTTGACTCCAACTAATGAAAAACTGTTTTTT.

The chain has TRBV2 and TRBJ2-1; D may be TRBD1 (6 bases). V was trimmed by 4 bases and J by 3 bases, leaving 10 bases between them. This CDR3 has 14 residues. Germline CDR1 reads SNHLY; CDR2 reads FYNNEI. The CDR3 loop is CASSGTAVYNEQFF. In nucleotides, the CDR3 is TGTGCCAGCAGTGGGACAGCAGTCTACAATGAGCAGTTCTTC. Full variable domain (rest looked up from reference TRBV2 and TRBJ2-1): EPEVTQTPSHQVTQMGQEVILRCVPISNHLYFYWYRQILGQKVEFLVSFYNNEISEKSEIFDDQFSVERPDGSNFTLKIRSTKLEDSAMYFCASSGTAVYNEQFFGPGTRLTVL.

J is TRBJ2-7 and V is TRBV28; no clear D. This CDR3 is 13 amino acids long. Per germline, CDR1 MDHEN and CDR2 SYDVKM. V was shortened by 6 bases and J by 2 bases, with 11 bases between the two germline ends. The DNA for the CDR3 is TGTGCCAGCAGCACAACCGCCCCCTACGAGCAGTACTTC. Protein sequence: CASSTTAPYEQYF.

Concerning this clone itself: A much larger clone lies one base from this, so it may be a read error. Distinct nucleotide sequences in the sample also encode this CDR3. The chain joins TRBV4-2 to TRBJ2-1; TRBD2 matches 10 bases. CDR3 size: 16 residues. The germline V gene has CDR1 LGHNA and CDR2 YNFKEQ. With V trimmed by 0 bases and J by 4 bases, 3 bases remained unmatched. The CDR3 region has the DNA TGTGCCAGCAGCCAAGATACTAGCGGGGCTTACAATGAGCAGTTCTTC. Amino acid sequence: CASSQDTSGAYNEQFF.

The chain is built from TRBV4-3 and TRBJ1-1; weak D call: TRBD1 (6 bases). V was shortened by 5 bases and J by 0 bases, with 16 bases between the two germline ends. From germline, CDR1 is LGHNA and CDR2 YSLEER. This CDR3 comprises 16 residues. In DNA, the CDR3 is TGCGCCAGCAGCTTAGACAGGACCGAAATGAACACTGAAGCTTTCTTT. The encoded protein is CASSLDRTEMNTEAFF.

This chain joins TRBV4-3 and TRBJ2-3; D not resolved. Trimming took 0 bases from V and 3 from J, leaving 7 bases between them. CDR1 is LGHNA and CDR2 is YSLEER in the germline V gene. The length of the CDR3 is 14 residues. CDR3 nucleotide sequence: TGCGCCAGCAGCCAAGATCCCCTAACAGATACGCAGTATTTT. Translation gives CASSQDPLTDTQYF.

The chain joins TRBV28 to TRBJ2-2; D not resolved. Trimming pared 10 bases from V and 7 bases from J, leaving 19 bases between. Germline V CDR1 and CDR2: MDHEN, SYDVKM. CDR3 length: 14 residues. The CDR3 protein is CAILTRGGDGELFF. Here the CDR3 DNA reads TGTGCCATCCTAACGAGAGGTGGCGACGGGGAGCTGTTTTTT.

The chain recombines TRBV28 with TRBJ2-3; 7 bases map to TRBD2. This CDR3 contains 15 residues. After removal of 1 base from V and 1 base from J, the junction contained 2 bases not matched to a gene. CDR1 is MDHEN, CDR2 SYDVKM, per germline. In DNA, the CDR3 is TGTGCCAGCAGTTTATCTACTAGCGGCACAGATACGCAGTATTTT. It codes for CASSLSTSGTDTQYF.

Here the CDR3 DNA reads TGTGCCAGCAGTGACAGGCCATTTTATAATTCACCCCTCCACTTT. Amino acid sequence: CASSDRPFYNSPLHF. The V call is TRBV6-1, the J call TRBJ1-6; no reliable D call. Germline V gene lookup returns CDR1 MNHNS and CDR2 SASEGT. This CDR3 is built from 15 residues. The ends were cut back, 3 bases at V and 4 bases at J, with 10 bases in the middle.

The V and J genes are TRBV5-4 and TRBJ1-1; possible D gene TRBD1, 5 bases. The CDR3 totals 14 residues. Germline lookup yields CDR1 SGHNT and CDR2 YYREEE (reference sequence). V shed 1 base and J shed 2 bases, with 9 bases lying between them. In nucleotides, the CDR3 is TGTGCCAGCAGCTTGTGGGGCAGAAACACTGAAGCTTTCTTT. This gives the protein CASSLWGRNTEAFF.